The clone carrying this TCR beta chain showed up just a few times. Sequencing used immunoSEQ v3. Survey-level samples got 2 million or so read pairs; deep-level samples got about 5-6.5 million. The assay was immunoSEQ multiplex PCR, and TCRdb's table has in-frame clones only and misses some. The table includes 21,000 or so clones, around 79% detected once. Time point given: pre-treatment sample, taken before nivolumab and TIL therapy. Adults with stage 4 NSCLC were enrolled in a phase I trial. The sample belongs to a study of TIL therapy for anti-PD-1-resistant metastatic lung cancer. V lost 6 bases and J 7 bases, leaving 16 bases between the germline ends. Germline V gene lookup returns CDR1 SGHVS and CDR2 FQNEAQ. CDR3 length: 13 amino acids.

The source was blood, collected at baseline. The sequence was collected from a person aged 25 to 85 with non-small cell lung cancer. J is TRBJ2-7 and V is TRBV7-8, with TRBD1 as a possible D gene (6 bases). CDR3 sequence (DNA): TGTGCCAGCAGAACCGCGACAGGCTTTGAGCAGTACTTC. This gives the protein CASRTATGFEQYF.